Each of the 27 T cell receptor beta chains below was sequenced from the same sample in a study of OX40 agonist ivuxolimab in advanced cancers. Assay used: immunoSEQ multiplex PCR; TCRdb lists only in-frame clones, some missing. The table has approximately 82,000 clones, 92% seen once; the top ten hold around 0.65%. The sample here was CD4+ or CD8+ T cells sorted from blood, taken in a trial of the OX40 agonist ivuxolimab. These receptors all come from an adult with an advanced solid tumor such as melanoma, head and neck, liver or kidney cancer.

V is TRBV6-5 and J is TRBJ2-7; 9 positions agree with TRBD2. V trimming: 4 bases; J trimming: 2 bases; junction bases outside the gene matches: 3. Germline CDR1 and CDR2: MNHEY and SVGAGI. The CDR3 is made up of 14 amino acids. This CDR3 reads CASSLAGATYEQYF. CDR3 bases: TGTGCCAGCAGTTTAGCGGGGGCCACCTACGAGCAGTACTTC.

This sequence joins TRBV7-8 and TRBJ1-5; no definite D call. This CDR3 comprises 13 residues. Germline CDR1 is SGHVS and CDR2 is FQNEAQ. With 5 bases removed from V and 5 bases from J, the gap between germline ends came to 10 bases. In DNA form, the CDR3 reads TGTGCCAGCAGCCCGGGCAAGGATCAGCCCCAGCATTTT. Translated: CASSPGKDQPQHF.

The chain couples TRBV30 to TRBJ2-2; D is undetermined. Germline-derived CDR1 and CDR2 are GTSNPN and SVGIG (reference sequence). V lost 1 base and J lost 7, with 10 bases in between. The CDR3 has 13 residues. Here the CDR3 reads CAWSETIGGELFF. As DNA, the CDR3 is TGTGCCTGGAGTGAGACGATCGGCGGGGAGCTGTTTTTT.

The chain employs TRBV25-1 and TRBJ1-3; a possible D gene is TRBD1 (6 bases). The ends were cut back, 0 bases at V and 4 bases at J, with 13 bases in the middle. Looked up from germline, CDR1 is MGHDK and CDR2 is SYGVNS. The CDR3 runs to 16 residues. This CDR3 reads CASSEYGQMMGNTIYF. The CDR3 nucleotides read TGTGCCAGCAGTGAATACGGACAGATGATGGGAAACACCATATATTTT.

J is TRBJ2-1 and V is TRBV18, with no clear D. The CDR3 contains 11 residues. CDR1 is KGHSH and CDR2 is LQKENI in the germline V gene. V was pared by 3 bases and J by 10 bases, with 7 bases between. The CDR3 DNA reads as TGTGCCAGCTCACCGTCACAAGAGCAGTTCTTC. Translation: CASSPSQEQFF. Looking up the rest from reference TRBV18 and TRBJ2-1 gives the full variable domain: NAGVMQNPRHLVRRRGQEARLRCSPMKGHSHVYWYRQLPEEGLKFMVYLQKENIIDESGMPKERFSAEFPKEGPSILRIQQVVRGDSAAYFCASSPSQEQFFGPGTRLTVL.

The V gene is TRBV11-2, the J gene TRBJ2-2; 10 positions match TRBD2. With 4 bases clipped from V and 6 bases from J, the junction kept 11 bases outside the gene matches. This CDR3 contains 17 residues. Germline CDR1 is SGHAT and CDR2 is FQNNGV. CDR3 region: CASSWGRASGRSGELFF. The DNA of the CDR3 is TGTGCCAGCAGCTGGGGGCGGGCTAGCGGGAGATCCGGGGAGCTGTTTTTT.

The chain employs TRBV27 and TRBJ1-5; no reliable D call. Germline assignment: CDR1 MNHEY and CDR2 SMNVEV (reference sequence). Trimming took 4 bases from V and 0 from J, leaving 16 bases between them. CDR3 size: 17 residues. The chain's CDR3 is CASSSETGSNSNQPQHF. The CDR3 DNA is TGTGCCAGCAGTTCGGAGACGGGGTCGAATAGCAATCAGCCCCAGCATTTT.

V gene TRBV7-8 combines with J gene TRBJ2-3; TRBD2 might be the D (6 bases). The germline V gene has CDR1 SGHVS and CDR2 FQNEAQ. The CDR3 sequence is 13 residues long. V was pared by 2 bases and J by 5 bases, with 8 bases between. The CDR3 spells CASSLNGRDTQYF. Written as DNA, the CDR3 is TGTGCCAGCAGCTTAAACGGGAGAGATACGCAGTATTTT.

This rearrangement joins TRBV5-8 to TRBJ2-7, with 10 bases fitting TRBD2. V shed 0 bases, J shed 3 bases, and the junction held 3 bases outside the gene matches. Germline V CDR1 and CDR2: SGHTS, YDEGEE. CDR3 size: 15 residues. The chain's CDR3 is CASSLEASGSYEQYF. The CDR3 DNA is TGTGCCAGCAGCTTGGAGGCTAGCGGGAGCTACGAGCAGTACTTC.

V usage is TRBV18 and J usage is TRBJ2-2, with a tentative D call TRBD2 (6 bases). The V and J ends lost 2 bases and 0 bases respectively, with 13 bases between them. In germline, CDR1 is KGHSH, CDR2 LQKENI. This CDR3 has 17 amino acids. As DNA, the CDR3 is TGTGCCAGCTCACCATTGTCTAGCGTCGCGAACACCGGGGAGCTGTTTTTT. The encoded protein is CASSPLSSVANTGELFF.

The V and J genes are TRBV9 and TRBJ1-2; tentatively, D is TRBD1 (5 bases). Trimming cost V 0 bases and J 4 bases, with 13 bases left between them. CDR3 size: 15 residues. Looked up from germline, CDR1 is SGDLS and CDR2 is YYNGEE. CDR3 in amino acids: CASSVEGDSTYGYTF. CDR3 bases: TGTGCCAGCAGCGTAGAGGGTGACAGTACCTATGGCTACACCTTC.

A single count supports this clone. The rearrangement links TRBV28 to TRBJ1-1; 7 nucleotides line up with TRBD1. The length of the CDR3 is 14 residues. J was trimmed by 1 base and V by 5 bases; bases with no gene match: 4. Germline V lookup: CDR1 MDHEN, CDR2 SYDVKM. CDR3 residues: CASSQTGWNTEAFF. Written as DNA, the CDR3 is TGTGCCAGCAGTCAGACAGGGTGGAACACTGAAGCTTTCTTT.

The chain is built from TRBV2 and TRBJ2-3; TRBD2 matches at 10 bases. Germline trimming cut 3 bases from V and 2 bases from J; bases unmatched to any gene: 17. This CDR3 has 20 amino acids. Germline V gene lookup returns CDR1 SNHLY and CDR2 FYNNEI. CDR3 loop: CASSDLVWVAGGLTTDTQYF. CDR3 in DNA: TGTGCCAGCAGTGATTTGGTCTGGGTAGCGGGGGGCCTGACCACAGATACGCAGTATTTT. Looking up the rest from reference TRBV2 and TRBJ2-3 gives the full variable domain: EPEVTQTPSHQVTQMGQEVILRCVPISNHLYFYWYRQILGQKVEFLVSFYNNEISEKSEIFDDQFSVERPDGSNFTLKIRSTKLEDSAMYFCASSDLVWVAGGLTTDTQYFGPGTRLTVL.

The chain uses TRBV9 and TRBJ2-3; D is perhaps TRBD2 (5 bases). The CDR3 consists of 15 residues. V dropped 1 base and J dropped 4 bases, with 13 bases sitting between them. CDR1 is SGDLS and CDR2 is YYNGEE in the germline V gene. CDR3: CASSVTQVGADTQYF. DNA for the CDR3: TGTGCCAGCAGCGTAACCCAAGTCGGGGCAGATACGCAGTATTTT.

The rearrangement uses TRBV6-1 and TRBJ1-3, with 7 bases aligning to TRBD1. Trimming took 6 bases from V and 4 from J; bases not matched to a gene: 9. The V gene's germline CDR1 is MNHNS and CDR2 SASEGT. This CDR3 contains 15 residues. In nucleotides, the CDR3 is TGTGCCAGCAGCCAAACAGGGGTTTCCGGAAACACCATATATTTT. Its translation: CASSQTGVSGNTIYF.

The gene calls are TRBV6-6 and TRBJ1-6; TRBD1 might be the D (6 bases). This CDR3 contains 14 residues. The germline V gene encodes CDR1 MNHNY and CDR2 SVGAGI (reference sequence). V was shortened by 5 bases and J by 7 bases, with 12 bases between the two germline ends. The CDR3 reads CASSRQEVNSPLHF. DNA of the CDR3: TGTGCCAGCAGTCGACAGGAGGTGAATTCACCCCTCCACTTT.

In its sample, this clone was seen once. The chain combines TRBV19 with TRBJ1-3; no reliable D call. V was shortened by 8 bases and J by 0 bases, with 8 bases between the two germline ends. CDR1 is LNHDA and CDR2 is SQIVND in the germline V gene (reference sequence). The CDR3 spans 13 residues. The CDR3 sequence is CASAGSSGNTIYF. The CDR3 DNA follows: TGTGCCAGTGCGGGGAGCTCTGGAAACACCATATATTTT.

The CDR3 protein is CASSSFRDTYSYEQYF. CDR3 coding DNA: TGTGCCAGCAGCTCCTTCCGGGACACATACTCCTACGAGCAGTACTTC. The J gene is TRBJ2-7, the V gene TRBV11-1; D possibly corresponds to TRBD1 (6 bases). Trimming removed 4 bases at V and 0 bases at J, with 16 bases between. This CDR3 has 16 amino acids. CDR1 is SGHAT and CDR2 is FQDESV in the germline V gene (reference sequence).

V is TRBV7-6 and J is TRBJ2-2; D not resolved. V lost 1 base, J lost 2 bases, and 11 bases lay in between. The V gene's germline CDR1 is SGHVS and CDR2 FNYEAQ. The CDR3 length is 16 residues. CDR3 coding DNA: TGTGCCAGCAGCTTAGTTCAGGCGACTAACACCGGGGAGCTGTTTTTT. Protein sequence: CASSLVQATNTGELFF.

The chain couples TRBV2 to TRBJ1-1; no reliable D call. CDR3 length: 15 residues. V lost 6 bases and J lost 4, with 18 bases in between. The germline V gene encodes CDR1 SNHLY and CDR2 FYNNEI. The CDR3 nucleotides are TGTGCCAGCAGCGCCGGTCCTCCGGTGGGCACTGAAGCTTTCTTT. It yields the protein CASSAGPPVGTEAFF. Filled out from reference TRBV2 and TRBJ1-1, the complete variable domain reads EPEVTQTPSHQVTQMGQEVILRCVPISNHLYFYWYRQILGQKVEFLVSFYNNEISEKSEIFDDQFSVERPDGSNFTLKIRSTKLEDSAMYFCASSAGPPVGTEAFFGQGTRLTVV.

The V gene is TRBV27, the J gene TRBJ2-7, with D maybe TRBD1 (6 bases). The CDR3 contains 15 residues. CDR1 is MNHEY and CDR2 is SMNVEV in the germline V gene (reference sequence). The ends were cut back, 6 bases at V and 3 bases at J, with 18 bases in the middle. The CDR3, as DNA: TGTGCCAGCAGAAAACAACAGGGAGTACACTACGAGCAGTACTTC. Translation gives CASRKQQGVHYEQYF.

The chain is built from TRBV6-6 and TRBJ1-1, with a tentative D call TRBD1 (5 bases). V was cut by 6 bases and J by 0 bases, with 17 bases left in between. The CDR3 spans 16 residues. The V gene's germline CDR1 is MNHNY and CDR2 SVGAGI (reference sequence). Here the CDR3 reads CASSPTGTLMNTEAFF. The CDR3 DNA reads as TGTGCCAGCAGCCCCACAGGAACCCTCATGAACACTGAAGCTTTCTTT.

This clone was recorded once. The CDR3 protein is CASSLGQGRTEAFF. Here the CDR3 DNA reads TGCGCCAGCAGCCTTGGACAGGGGAGGACTGAAGCTTTCTTT. The rearrangement links TRBV5-1 to TRBJ1-1; 9 nucleotides align to TRBD1. Germline values: CDR1 SGHRS, CDR2 YFSETQ. The V segment lost 4 bases and the J segment 5 bases; nucleotides outside the gene matches: 6. The CDR3 contains 14 residues.

The V and J genes are TRBV27 and TRBJ2-7; the D is unclear. With 2 bases removed from V and 4 bases from J, the gap between germline ends came to 9 bases. The V gene's germline CDR1 is MNHEY and CDR2 SMNVEV (reference sequence). The CDR3 runs to 13 residues. CDR3 amino acids: CASSLRPTYEQYF. CDR3 sequence (DNA): TGTGCCAGCAGTTTAAGGCCAACATACGAGCAGTACTTC.

The chain joins TRBV2 to TRBJ2-3; D gene ambiguous. V was shortened by 10 bases and J by 2 bases, with 19 bases between the two germline ends. Germline CDR1 SNHLY, CDR2 FYNNEI. The CDR3 is 15 amino acids. The CDR3 spells CATRNSRTNTDTQYF. CDR3 DNA: TGTGCCACTCGTAACAGCAGGACCAACACAGATACGCAGTATTTT.

The chain recombines TRBV15 with TRBJ1-1; no firm D call. There are 14 residues in the CDR3. The V and J ends lost 1 base and 8 bases respectively, with 14 bases between them. Germline lookup yields CDR1 LNHNV and CDR2 YYDKDF (reference sequence). The CDR3 sequence is CATSRGSNRAEAFF. The CDR3 DNA reads as TGTGCCACCAGCAGAGGTAGTAATCGGGCGGAAGCTTTCTTT.

This clone was seen only a few times. The chain is built from TRBV10-2 and TRBJ2-7; the D is unclear. CDR3 length equals 13 residues. Germline V CDR1 and CDR2: WSHSY, SAAADI. Trimming took 3 bases from V and 4 from J, leaving 10 bases between them. CDR3 DNA: TGCGCCAGCAGTGAAGGCTACTTTTACGAGCAGTACTTC. Amino acids: CASSEGYFYEQYF.